Listed below are T cell receptor beta chains from one sample, sequenced in a study of T cell responses to AZD1222 COVID-19 vaccine. Measured with immunoSEQ multiplex PCR; TCRdb has only the in-frame clones, and not every one. The data hold about 100,000 clones, with approximately 91% observed a single time. The sample consisted of peripheral blood, taken on day 0 of AZD1222 vaccination. These receptors were obtained from an adult in good health. Both conserved end residues are part of each CDR3. A D gene is named only where the DNA matches it firmly. Not every row has a clone size; where given, it reads once, few, many or a size class.

clone size: .
CDR3 length: 13
V gene: TRBV13
D gene: .
J gene: TRBJ1-5
CDR3 DNA: TGTGCCAGCAGCCCTGGAATCAATCAGCCCCAGCATTTT
CDR3 protein: CASSPGINQPQHF

clone size: .
CDR3 length: 16
V gene: TRBV18
D gene: TRBD2
J gene: TRBJ2-5
CDR3 DNA: TGTGCCAGCTCACCGTCCAGCGGGGGACTACAAGAGACCCAGTACTTC
CDR3 protein: CASSPSSGGLQETQYF

clone size: .
CDR3 length: 14
V gene: TRBV5-1
D gene: TRBD1
J gene: TRBJ2-5
CDR3 DNA: TGCGCCAGCAGCTTTACAGGGGGCCAAGAGACCCAGTACTTC
CDR3 protein: CASSFTGGQETQYF

clone size: .
CDR3 length: 16
V gene: TRBV4-2
D gene: .
J gene: TRBJ1-6
CDR3 DNA: TGTGCCAGCAGCCAAGACAGGAGTTCCTATAATTCACCCCTCCACTTT
CDR3 protein: CASSQDRSSYNSPLHF

clone size: once
CDR3 length: 12
V gene: TRBV21-1
D gene: .
J gene: TRBJ1-2
CDR3 DNA: TGTGCCAGCATTCCCTTAGGGGGAGGCTACACCTTC
CDR3 protein: CASIPLGGGYTF

clone size: .
CDR3 length: 13
V gene: TRBV5-1
D gene: .
J gene: TRBJ1-1
CDR3 DNA: TGCGCCAGCAGCTCGGCAGAGAACACTGAAGCTTTCTTT
CDR3 protein: CASSSAENTEAFF

clone size: .
CDR3 length: 16
V gene: TRBV5-6
D gene: .
J gene: TRBJ1-4
CDR3 DNA: TGTGCCAGCAGCTTGCTCTCGACAGGAACTAATGAAAAACTGTTTTTT
CDR3 protein: CASSLLSTGTNEKLFF

clone size: .
CDR3 length: 14
V gene: TRBV6-1
D gene: .
J gene: TRBJ1-2
CDR3 DNA: TGTGCCAGCAGTGAAAGGGTGGGGGCCACTTACTACACCTTC
CDR3 protein: CASSERVGATYYTF

clone size: .
CDR3 length: 18
V gene: TRBV21-1
D gene: .
J gene: TRBJ1-5
CDR3 DNA: TGTGCCAGCAGCAAAGAAGGAGGGCTAATTTATAGCAATCAGCCCCAGCATTTT
CDR3 protein: CASSKEGGLIYSNQPQHF

clone size: .
CDR3 length: 17
V gene: TRBV24-1
D gene: TRBD1
J gene: TRBJ2-3
CDR3 DNA: TGTGCCACCAGTGATTTACCGGGACAGGGGTACACAGATACGCAGTATTTT
CDR3 protein: CATSDLPGQGYTDTQYF

clone size: .
CDR3 length: 12
V gene: TRBV28
D gene: .
J gene: TRBJ1-2
CDR3 DNA: TGTGCCAGCAGTTTACAGAACTATGGCTACACCTTC
CDR3 protein: CASSLQNYGYTF

clone size: .
CDR3 length: 15
V gene: TRBV25-1
D gene: .
J gene: TRBJ2-5
CDR3 DNA: TGTGCCAGCAGTGAATATACCGTGGCCCCTGAGACCCAGTACTTC
CDR3 protein: CASSEYTVAPETQYF

clone size: .
CDR3 length: 14
V gene: TRBV29-1
D gene: TRBD1
J gene: TRBJ1-1
CDR3 DNA: TGCAGCGTTGGTTTTAGGACAGGGAGTACTGAAGCTTTCTTT
CDR3 protein: CSVGFRTGSTEAFF

clone size: .
CDR3 length: 14
V gene: TRBV5-1
D gene: .
J gene: TRBJ2-5
CDR3 DNA: TGCGCCAGCAGCTTGCGGGGTCCGGGGGAGACCCAGTACTTC
CDR3 protein: CASSLRGPGETQYF

clone size: .
CDR3 length: 12
V gene: TRBV2
D gene: TRBD1
J gene: TRBJ1-3
CDR3 DNA: TGTGCCAGCAAGGACAGGGGAAACACCATATATTTT
CDR3 protein: CASKDRGNTIYF

clone size: .
CDR3 length: 13
V gene: TRBV6-5
D gene: .
J gene: TRBJ1-3
CDR3 DNA: TGTGCCAGCAGTCCTTCTGGCGGAAACACCATATATTTT
CDR3 protein: CASSPSGGNTIYF

clone size: .
CDR3 length: 14
V gene: TRBV5-5
D gene: TRBD1
J gene: TRBJ1-1
CDR3 DNA: TGTGCCAGCAGCTCCCACAGGGGAAATACTGAAGCTTTCTTT
CDR3 protein: CASSSHRGNTEAFF

clone size: .
CDR3 length: 14
V gene: TRBV2
D gene: TRBD1
J gene: TRBJ1-2
CDR3 DNA: TGTGCCAGCAGTGCCCTGGACAGGGTGGACGGCTACACCTTC
CDR3 protein: CASSALDRVDGYTF